The 29 T cell receptor beta chains below were found in one sample sequenced in a study of T-cell memory formation after mild COVID-19. TCRdb analysed the 5' RACE reads with MiXCR anew, one entry per CDR3 protein. The table lists roughly 550,000 distinct CDR3 sequences, approximately 20% of them singletons. Sequenced material: PBMCs or a T cell subset sorted from them (not recorded which). These receptors came from an adult woman who had mild COVID-19 (a few samples of this study predate the infection). Cell type and time point are not known.

The chain employs TRBV2 and TRBJ1-6; 8 nucleotides match TRBD1. The junction had 7 bases not matched to a gene; V was cut back by 8 bases and J by 7 bases. The CDR3 is 14 residues long. Looked up from germline, CDR1 is SNHLY and CDR2 is FYNNEI. The CDR3 DNA sequence: TGTGCCAGCGATCAGGGGGCACGGAATTCACCCCTCCACTTT. It specifies CASDQGARNSPLHF.

This clonotype was counted a few times. The chain has TRBV27 and TRBJ1-1; TRBD1 matches 9 bases. Germline-derived CDR1 and CDR2 are MNHEY and SMNVEV (reference sequence). Trimming cost V 6 bases and J 5 bases; bases outside gene matches: 7. CDR3 length: 14 residues. CDR3 bases: TGTGCCAGCAGGGGACAGGGCCGAAGGACTGAAGCTTTCTTT. Its protein product is CASRGQGRRTEAFF.

The J gene is TRBJ2-7, the V gene TRBV21-1; TRBD2, the table's D call, lacks a check against the DNA. TRBV21-1 is a documented pseudogene. CDR3 size: 17 residues. The CDR3, as DNA: TGTGCCAGCAGCAAAGGTGACCCTAGCAGACCCACCTACGAGCAGTACTTC. This sequence encodes CASSKGDPSRPTYEQYF.

This clonotype was observed a few times. The chain has TRBV23-1 and TRBJ2-5, with 8 bases aligning to TRBD1. TRBV23-1 is sorted into the ORF group, with uncertain function. This CDR3 comprises 22 residues. J gave up 1 base and V 4 bases, and 26 bases lay outside the gene matches. The CDR3 DNA reads as TGCGCCAGCAGTCGCTGCCCCCCGGGACAGGTGGTAGTAATGAGGTCCCAAGAGACCCAGTACTTC. This codes for CASSRCPPGQVVVMRSQETQYF.

The DNA for the CDR3 is TGTGCCAGCACCCCGACGGACCCCAGGCGTGAAGCTTTCTTT. Translation: CASTPTDPRREAFF. The genes are TRBV7-2 and TRBJ1-1; D gene ambiguous. Germline CDR1 SGHTA, CDR2 FQGNSA. V lost 7 bases and J 7 bases, leaving 19 bases between the germline ends. The CDR3 runs 14 residues.

The genes are TRBV7-6 and TRBJ2-3, with D perhaps matching TRBD1 (5 bases). V lost 3 bases and J lost 5, with 12 bases in between. Per germline, CDR1 SGHVS and CDR2 FNYEAQ. This CDR3 is 14 amino acids long. Here the CDR3 reads CASSFNRRIDTQYF. The CDR3 region has the DNA TGTGCCAGCAGCTTTAACAGGCGTATAGATACGCAGTATTTT.

The gene calls are TRBV18 and TRBJ1-1; D uncertain. V lost 3 bases and J 4 bases, leaving 15 bases between the germline ends. Per the germline V gene, CDR1 is KGHSH and CDR2 is LQKENI. The CDR3 length is 15 residues. CDR3 sequence reads: CASSPDVKGGTEAFF. The CDR3 DNA reads as TGTGCCAGCTCACCCGATGTGAAGGGCGGCACTGAAGCTTTCTTT. The full variable domain, its missing parts supplied by reference TRBV18 and TRBJ1-1, is NAGVMQNPRHLVRRRGQEARLRCSPMKGHSHVYWYRQLPEEGLKFMVYLQKENIIDESGMPKERFSAEFPKEGPSILRIQQVVRGDSAAYFCASSPDVKGGTEAFFGQGTRLTVV.

In this sample, this clonotype turned up a few times. This chain links TRBV30 with TRBJ1-1; 9 bases agree with TRBD1. The CDR3 spans 14 residues. The germline gives CDR1 GTSNPN, CDR2 SVGIG (reference sequence). V shed 2 bases, J shed 3 bases, and the junction held 4 bases outside the gene matches. The CDR3 bases are TGTGCCTGGAGTACAGGGGGCCTTGACACTGAAGCTTTCTTT. Protein product: CAWSTGGLDTEAFF.

In this sample, this clonotype turned up a few times. V usage is TRBV6-5 and J usage is TRBJ1-2; D not resolved. The CDR3 contains 14 residues. V lost 6 bases and J lost 1, with 12 bases in between. Germline loops: CDR1 MNHEY, CDR2 SVGAGI. The CDR3 reads CASSETRDNYGYTF. The CDR3 nucleotides read TGTGCCAGCAGCGAGACCAGAGATAACTATGGCTACACCTTC.

CDR3 nucleotides: TGTGCCACCAGTGATCAAACAGGGTTCGGTTTCTTT. It yields the protein CATSDQTGFGFF. This chain links TRBV24-1 with TRBJ1-1, with D tentatively TRBD1 (6 bases). The length of the CDR3 is 12 residues. Germline-derived CDR1 and CDR2 are KGHDR and SFDVKD. V lost 3 bases and J 13 bases, leaving 14 bases between the germline ends.

This clonotype has a handful of counts. The gene calls are TRBV4-3 and TRBJ2-3; 8 bases match TRBD2. The CDR3 totals 16 residues. Losses at the gene ends were 4 bases for V and 6 bases for J; bases not matched to a gene: 12. The V gene's germline CDR1 is LGHNA and CDR2 YSLEER. This CDR3 is CASSLRLTGGPDTQYF. The CDR3 region has the DNA TGCGCCAGCAGCCTCCGCTTGACGGGAGGGCCCGATACGCAGTATTTT.

The rearrangement links TRBV3-1 to TRBJ1-1, with D perhaps matching TRBD1 (5 bases). V was pared by 4 bases and J by 4 bases, with 13 bases between. CDR1 LGHDT and CDR2 YNNKEL come from the germline V gene (reference sequence). The CDR3 is 14 amino acids. The CDR3 coding sequence is TGTGCCAGCAGCCTTACAGGTCAGAGCACTGAAGCTTTCTTT. Encoded protein: CASSLTGQSTEAFF.

There are a few counts of this clonotype. The chain recombines TRBV20-1 with TRBJ1-6, with 8 bases identical to TRBD1. With V trimmed by 2 bases and J by 9 bases, 3 bases remained unmatched. The CDR3 totals 13 residues. From germline, CDR1 is DFQATT and CDR2 SNEGSKA (reference sequence). The CDR3 bases are TGCAGTGCTAGAAGGGACAGGAGTTCACCCCTCCACTTT. Its protein is CSARRDRSSPLHF.

In this sample, this clonotype turned up many times. The chain joins TRBV29-1 to TRBJ1-2; 7 nucleotides agree with TRBD1. V gave up 4 bases and J gave up 4 bases; unmatched junction bases: 9. Germline CDR1 and CDR2: SQVTM and ANQGSEA. The CDR3 totals 14 residues. The CDR3 region has the DNA TGCAGCGTTGCGGGGGGACAGCGGAGCTATGGCTACACCTTC. It translates to CSVAGGQRSYGYTF.

The chain has TRBV9 and TRBJ2-2, with 10 nucleotides matching TRBD1. The CDR3 runs to 16 residues. Germline CDR1 is SGDLS and CDR2 is YYNGEE. J lost 5 bases, V lost 2 bases, and 6 bases had no gene match. CDR3 DNA: TGTGCCAGCAGCGTGGGGACAGGGGTGGTGACCGGGGAGCTGTTTTTT. Protein product: CASSVGTGVVTGELFF.

The V gene is TRBV29-1, the J gene TRBJ2-1; 9 positions match TRBD1. After removal of 5 bases from V and 9 bases from J, the junction contained 11 bases not matched to a gene. In germline, CDR1 is SQVTM, CDR2 ANQGSEA. The CDR3 runs to 14 residues. The CDR3 nucleotides are TGCAGCGTTTCACCCCCGGACAGGGGATGTGAGCAGTTCTTC. It specifies CSVSPPDRGCEQFF.

This clonotype came up a few times. The chain has TRBV12-3 or TRBV12-4 and TRBJ1-5; a possible D gene is TRBD1 (5 bases). Trimming took 1 base from V and 7 from J, leaving 11 bases between them. The CDR3 totals 14 residues. CDR3 coding DNA: TGTGCCAGCAGTTTAGGGATAGGGGTGCAGCCCCAGCATTTT. Amino acids: CASSLGIGVQPQHF.

This clonotype was seen repeatedly, ten times or more. At one end the junction does not follow the germline gene, possibly because of a read error. The J gene is TRBJ2-1, the V gene TRBV5-1; D gene ambiguous. From germline, CDR1 is SGHRS and CDR2 YFSETQ. CDR3 length equals 11 residues. Here the CDR3 reads CASSFNNEQFF. CDR3 nucleotides: TGTGCCAGCAGCTTCAACAATGAGCAGTTCTTC.

This clonotype was counted ten times or more. The rearrangement joins TRBV5-1 to TRBJ2-5; D is possibly TRBD1 (6 bases). The V end lost 0 bases, the J end lost 4 bases, and 7 bases lay between the germline ends. This CDR3 contains 13 residues. Germline CDR1 SGHRS, CDR2 YFSETQ. The CDR3 region has the DNA TGCGCCAGCAGCTTGGTACAGGGAGAGACCCAGTACTTC. Its translation: CASSLVQGETQYF.

This chain joins TRBV7-9 and TRBJ2-1; D is unclear. The CDR3 spans 14 residues. The germline V gene has CDR1 SEHNR and CDR2 FQNEAQ (reference sequence). V was trimmed by 5 bases and J by 6 bases, leaving 14 bases between them. In DNA form, the CDR3 reads TGTGCCAGCAGCGTGGCAGGATCCCGCAATGAGCAGTTCTTC. Protein: CASSVAGSRNEQFF.

In this sample, this clonotype turned up many times. CDR3 residues: CASSATGNSNQPQHF. CDR3 coding DNA: TGTGCCAGCAGCGCGACAGGGAATAGCAATCAGCCCCAGCATTTT. This chain links TRBV7-2 with TRBJ1-5; 7 positions match TRBD1. Germline assignment: CDR1 SGHTA and CDR2 FQGNSA. The CDR3 has 15 residues. With V trimmed by 5 bases and J by 0 bases, 4 bases remained unmatched. Full variable domain (remainder filled in from reference TRBV7-2 and TRBJ1-5): GAGVSQSPSNKVTEKGKDVELRCDPISGHTALYWYRQSLGQGLEFLIYFQGNSAPDKSGLPSDRFSAERTGGSVSTLTIQRTQQEDSAVYLCASSATGNSNQPQHFGDGTRLSIL.

This clonotype was seen a handful of times. The gene calls are TRBV5-1 and TRBJ2-3; D is possibly TRBD2 (7 bases). The CDR3 covers 14 residues. Deletions cut 0 bases from V and 6 bases from J, with 11 bases between. CDR1 SGHRS and CDR2 YFSETQ come from the germline V gene. The CDR3 sequence is CASSLARGGDTQYF. The CDR3 nucleotides read TGCGCCAGCAGCTTGGCCAGGGGAGGGGATACGCAGTATTTT.

This clonotype was detected only a few times. The chain links TRBV18 to TRBJ2-7; D unclear. The CDR3 spans 13 residues. CDR1 KGHSH and CDR2 LQKENI come from the germline V gene. V lost 2 bases to trimming and J lost 8 bases, with 13 bases between them. DNA for the CDR3: TGTGCCAGCTCACCAACCTCTCTGACGAAGCAGTACTTC. It is translated as CASSPTSLTKQYF.

This clonotype was picked up a small number of times. This chain connects TRBV20-1 to TRBJ2-2; possibly TRBD1 or TRBD2 for D (5 bases each). The CDR3 runs to 14 residues. Between the trimmed V and J ends, which lost 4 bases and 0 bases, there was a span of 9 bases. Germline values: CDR1 DFQATT, CDR2 SNEGSKA (reference sequence). The CDR3: CSATGTTNTGELFF. In DNA, the CDR3 is TGCAGTGCTACCGGGACGACGAACACCGGGGAGCTGTTTTTT.

This clonotype was seen a few times. The chain recombines TRBV2 with TRBJ1-6; no definite D call. Germline values: CDR1 SNHLY, CDR2 FYNNEI. Trimming cost V 3 bases and J 10 bases, with 10 bases left between them. The CDR3 loop spans 13 amino acids. CDR3 sequence reads: CASSEPGNSPLHF. CDR3 sequence (DNA): TGTGCCAGCAGTGAGCCTGGCAACTCACCCCTCCACTTT.

The rearrangement links TRBV5-6 to TRBJ2-7, with 7 nucleotides matching TRBD2. Germline loops: CDR1 SGHDT, CDR2 YYEEEE. This CDR3 is 16 amino acids long. After removal of 1 base from V and 5 bases from J, the junction contained 12 bases not matched to a gene. The CDR3 sequence is CASSLPRGRAFNEQYF. The CDR3 DNA sequence: TGTGCCAGCAGCTTGCCTCGTGGGAGGGCCTTTAACGAGCAGTACTTC.

CDR3 nucleotide sequence: TGTGCCAGCAGCCGCCTGGCGAGCGGGGAGCGGGATACGCAGTATTTT. Protein: CASSRLASGERDTQYF. The rearrangement joins TRBV7-9 to TRBJ2-3; 7 nucleotides align to TRBD2. There are 16 residues in the CDR3. Germline assignment: CDR1 SEHNR and CDR2 FQNEAQ (reference sequence). Trimming took 5 bases from V and 6 from J; bases not matched to a gene: 14.

Turning to this clonotype: Possible read error: a much larger clone is one base away. The chain recombines TRBV4-2 with TRBJ1-1; D gene uncertain. V was shortened by 0 bases and J by 1 base, with 6 bases between the two germline ends. CDR1 and CDR2 from the germline V gene are LGHNA and YNFKEQ. The CDR3 contains 14 residues. CDR3 region: CASSQEGRNTEAFF. Here the CDR3 DNA reads TGTGCCAGCAGCCAAGAGGGGAGGAACACTGAAGCTTTCTTT.

This clonotype was recorded a few times. The gene calls are TRBV4-2 and TRBJ2-2; 7 positions agree with TRBD1. The CDR3 has 14 residues. Germline CDR1 LGHNA, CDR2 YNFKEQ. Trimming cost V 4 bases and J 7 bases; bases outside gene matches: 6. This chain's CDR3 is CASSLRGRSGELFF. In DNA form, the CDR3 reads TGTGCCAGCAGCCTGAGGGGGCGGAGCGGGGAGCTGTTTTTT.